These 4 T cell receptor beta chains were sequenced from one sample in a study of blood T cell repertoires in COVID-19. TCRdb keeps only in-frame clones here, not all; method: immunoSEQ multiplex PCR. The sample lists a few hundred thousand clones, 88% occurring once. The sample consisted of peripheral blood. The receptors derive from a man aged 55 to 70 who had recovered from COVID-19.

The chain recombines TRBV15 with TRBJ2-2; 9 nucleotides line up with TRBD1. Germline CDR1 and CDR2: LNHNV and YYDKDF (reference sequence). The CDR3 loop spans 17 amino acids. The trim removed 3 bases at V and 4 bases at J, leaving 9 bases unmatched. CDR3 sequence (DNA): TGTGCCACCAGCAGCCGCTCGGGGACAGGGTTCACCGGGGAGCTGTTTTTT. Translation: CATSSRSGTGFTGELFF.

This chain links TRBV11-2 with TRBJ2-1; 10 nucleotides line up with TRBD2. V was clipped by 4 bases and J by 4 bases; unmatched bases: 4. Germline V gene lookup returns CDR1 SGHAT and CDR2 FQNNGV. The CDR3 has 15 residues. DNA for the CDR3: TGTGCCAGCAGCTCCGGACTAGCGGCTTACAATGAGCAGTTCTTC. Translated, it gives CASSSGLAAYNEQFF.

The CDR3 loop reads CASSNAGLAGRTGELFF. Here the CDR3 DNA reads TGTGCCAGCAGCAATGCTGGACTAGCGGGTCGGACCGGGGAGCTGTTTTTT. The chain uses TRBV7-8 and TRBJ2-2, with 11 bases identical to TRBD2. CDR3 length equals 17 residues. Germline CDR1 is SGHVS and CDR2 is FQNEAQ. V was clipped by 5 bases and J by 5 bases; unmatched bases: 10.

The chain's CDR3 is CSVEGAINYGYTF. The CDR3 DNA reads as TGCAGCGTTGAGGGGGCTATAAACTATGGCTACACCTTC. The chain uses TRBV29-1 and TRBJ1-2; maybe TRBD1 (6 bases). This CDR3 is built from 13 residues. V was pared by 3 bases and J by 2 bases, with 10 bases between. From germline, CDR1 is SQVTM and CDR2 ANQGSEA.